Presented here are 15 T cell receptor beta chains from one specimen sequenced in a study of early T cells in non-severe SARS-CoV-2 infection. Each CDR3 protein is one row after TCRdb ran MiXCR on the 5' RACE reads. The repertoire has tens of thousands of distinct CDR3 sequences, around 6.5% of them found once; the top ten carry around 3.5%. Sequences were derived from whole blood, sampled at baseline. These TCRs come from an adult who was a healthcare worker with PCR-confirmed SARS-CoV-2 infection or an uninfected control (not recorded which).

The chain uses TRBV20-1 and TRBJ1-6; D uncertain. Germline V gives CDR1 DFQATT, CDR2 SNEGSKA (reference sequence). The CDR3 spans 13 residues. V lost 7 bases, J lost 7 bases, and 14 bases lay in between. The DNA for the CDR3 is TGCAGTGTCACCGACGAACCAAATTCACCCCTCCACTTT. Translation: CSVTDEPNSPLHF.

This clonotype appeared many times. The rearrangement links TRBV24-1 to TRBJ1-2, with unresolved D. The V end lost 11 bases, the J end lost 8 bases, and 11 bases lay between the germline ends. The V gene's germline CDR1 is KGHDR and CDR2 SFDVKD. This CDR3 has 10 amino acids. CDR3 bases: TGTGCCAAACAAACGGGCGGCTACACCTTC. Protein: CAKQTGGYTF.

There are a few counts of this clonotype. The rearrangement links TRBV20-1 to TRBJ2-7, with D possibly TRBD2 on 5 matching bases. Germline V CDR1 and CDR2: DFQATT, SNEGSKA (reference sequence). Trimming took off 0 bases at V and 5 bases at J, with 14 bases between the two ends. The CDR3 length is 14 residues. DNA of the CDR3: TGCAGTGCTAGAGAGCGTAACGGGGTCCACGAGCAGTACTTC. Translating gives CSARERNGVHEQYF.

In its sample, this clonotype was seen a few times. The chain is built from TRBV7-9 and TRBJ2-1; D is undetermined. Germline loops: CDR1 SEHNR, CDR2 FQNEAQ (reference sequence). V dropped 3 bases and J dropped 8 bases, with 8 bases sitting between them. This CDR3 is built from 12 residues. CDR3 in amino acids: CASSFPPHEQFF. The CDR3 DNA follows: TGTGCCAGCAGCTTTCCTCCCCATGAGCAGTTCTTC.

This clonotype was counted at least ten times. J is TRBJ1-1 and V is TRBV20-1, with TRBD1 as a possible D gene (5 bases). Germline loops: CDR1 DFQATT, CDR2 SNEGSKA (reference sequence). This CDR3 comprises 10 residues. V lost 6 bases and J lost 8, with 10 bases in between. The CDR3 coding sequence is TGCAGTGCCATTGCAGGGGAAGCTTTCTTT. It translates to CSAIAGEAFF.

This clonotype was seen ten or more times. The J gene is TRBJ2-5, the V gene TRBV7-7; possible D gene TRBD1, 5 bases. This CDR3 has 13 residues. Germline loops: CDR1 SSHAT, CDR2 FNYEAQ (reference sequence). Trimming took 0 bases from V and 4 from J, leaving 6 bases between them. CDR3 bases: TGTGCCAGCAGCTTAGCCCAGGGAGAGACCCAGTACTTC. This gives the protein CASSLAQGETQYF.

In this sample, this clonotype turned up many times. The V call is TRBV10-3, the J call TRBJ2-1; the D gene is possibly TRBD2 (6 bases). From germline, CDR1 is ENHRY and CDR2 SYGVKD. Trimming left V 10 bases short and J 4 bases short, with 11 bases between. This CDR3 region has 12 residues. The DNA for the CDR3 is TGTGCCACCGGAGGGGAATACAATGAGCAGTTCTTC. Translation: CATGGEYNEQFF.

This clonotype was seen just once. The chain couples TRBV29-1 to TRBJ2-7; D is possibly TRBD1 (6 bases). Trimming removed 6 bases at V and 2 bases at J, with 11 bases between. There are 12 residues in the CDR3. CDR1 and CDR2 (germline): SQVTM, ANQGSEA. The CDR3 here is CSVEDSPYEQYF. The CDR3 DNA reads as TGCAGCGTCGAGGACAGCCCCTACGAGCAGTACTTC.

This clonotype was seen more than once but under ten times. The gene calls are TRBV2 and TRBJ2-1; maybe TRBD2 (5 bases). The CDR3 has 15 amino acids. CDR1 is SNHLY and CDR2 is FYNNEI in the germline V gene. Trimming left V 6 bases short and J 8 bases short, with 20 bases between. The CDR3 here is CASSQLEPQYDEQFF. CDR3 nucleotide sequence: TGTGCCAGCAGCCAACTAGAGCCCCAATATGATGAGCAGTTCTTC.

This CDR3 reads CASSLGTSGLPNEQFF. As DNA, the CDR3 is TGTGCCAGCAGCTTAGGGACTAGCGGCCTACCTAATGAGCAGTTCTTC. V and J are TRBV7-6 and TRBJ2-1, with 10 nucleotides matching TRBD2. Germline CDR1 reads SGHVS; CDR2 reads FNYEAQ. CDR3 size: 16 residues. After removal of 1 base from V and 7 bases from J, the junction contained 7 bases not matched to a gene.

The chain links TRBV6-2 or TRBV6-3 to TRBJ1-2, with D perhaps matching TRBD1 (5 bases). This CDR3 is 14 amino acids long. The V end was cut by 6 bases, the J end by 0 bases, with 11 bases between. The germline V gene has CDR1 MNHEY and CDR2 SVGEGT. For the CDR3, the DNA is TGTGCCAGCAGCCTTCCAGGGACTAACTATGGCTACACCTTC. Protein: CASSLPGTNYGYTF.

In its sample, this clonotype was seen many times. The gene calls are TRBV7-3 and TRBJ2-7; 10 positions agree with TRBD1. V trimming: 4 bases; J trimming: 4 bases; junction bases outside the gene matches: 1. The length of the CDR3 is 13 residues. Germline V gene data show CDR1 as SGHTA and CDR2 as FQGTGA. The CDR3 region is CASSWDRGYEQYF. For the CDR3, the DNA is TGTGCCAGCAGCTGGGACAGGGGTTACGAGCAGTACTTC.

CDR3 sequence (DNA): TGTGCCAGCAGCGTACGAGCGTCTAGCACAGATACGCAGTATTTT. This codes for CASSVRASSTDTQYF. V usage is TRBV9 and J usage is TRBJ2-3, with no clear D. Looked up from germline, CDR1 is SGDLS and CDR2 is YYNGEE. Trimming left V 1 base short and J 0 bases short, with 9 bases between. The CDR3 is 15 amino acids.

The CDR3 loop reads CASMKGGAPQHF. DNA for the CDR3: TGTGCCAGCATGAAAGGGGGGGCTCCCCAGCATTTT. The chain links TRBV28 to TRBJ1-5; D perhaps matches TRBD1 (6 bases). Between the trimmed V and J ends, which lost 7 bases and 10 bases, there was a span of 14 bases. Germline V CDR1 and CDR2: MDHEN, SYDVKM. This CDR3 is built from 12 residues. Full variable domain (outside the CDR3, taken from reference TRBV28 and TRBJ1-5): DVKVTQSSRYLVKRTGEKVFLECVQDMDHENMFWYRQDPGLGLRLIYFSYDVKMKEKGDIPEGYSVSREKKERFSLILESASTNQTSMYLCASMKGGAPQHFGDGTRLSIL.

A note on this clonotype: The junction departs from the called germline gene at one end, perhaps through a read error. The chain recombines TRBV4-1 with TRBJ1-6; possibly TRBD1 for D (6 bases). The CDR3 runs to 15 residues. CDR1 is MGHRA and CDR2 is YSYEKL in the germline V gene. The CDR3 reads CASRQVGTLNSPLHF. In DNA form, the CDR3 reads TGCGCCAGCAGACAAGTCGGGACACTGAATTCACCCCTCCACTTT.